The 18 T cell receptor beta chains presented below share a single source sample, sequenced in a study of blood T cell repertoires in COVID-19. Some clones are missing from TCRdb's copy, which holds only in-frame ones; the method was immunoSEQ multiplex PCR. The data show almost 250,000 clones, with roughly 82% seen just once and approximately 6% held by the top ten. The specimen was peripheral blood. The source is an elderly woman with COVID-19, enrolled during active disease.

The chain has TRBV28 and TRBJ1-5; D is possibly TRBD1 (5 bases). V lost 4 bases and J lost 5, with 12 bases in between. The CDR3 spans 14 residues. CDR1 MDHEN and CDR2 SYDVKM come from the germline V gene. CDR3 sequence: CASSSPGIYQPQHF. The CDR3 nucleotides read TGTGCCAGCAGTTCCCCAGGGATTTATCAGCCCCAGCATTTT.

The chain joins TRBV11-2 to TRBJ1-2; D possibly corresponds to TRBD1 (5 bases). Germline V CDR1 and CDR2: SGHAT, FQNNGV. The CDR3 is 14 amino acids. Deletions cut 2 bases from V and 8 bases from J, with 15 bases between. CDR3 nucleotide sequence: TGTGCCAGCAGCTTATACGGCAGGGCGAGAGGCTACACCTTC. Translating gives CASSLYGRARGYTF.

The CDR3, as DNA: TGTGCCAGCAGAGGGGGAGACTCCTATAATTCACCCCTCCACTTT. Translating gives CASRGGDSYNSPLHF. The rearrangement joins TRBV6-5 to TRBJ1-6; D may be TRBD1 (6 bases). The germline CDR1 and CDR2 sequences are MNHEY and SVGAGI. This CDR3 contains 15 residues. The V gene lost 6 bases and the J gene lost 0 bases, with 9 bases spanning the gap.

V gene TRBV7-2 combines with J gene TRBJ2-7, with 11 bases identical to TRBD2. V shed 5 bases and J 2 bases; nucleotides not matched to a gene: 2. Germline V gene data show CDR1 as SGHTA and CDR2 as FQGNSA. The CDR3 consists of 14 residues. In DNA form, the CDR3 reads TGTGCCAGCAGCATTAGCGGGGGGGCCTACGAGCAGTACTTC. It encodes CASSISGGAYEQYF. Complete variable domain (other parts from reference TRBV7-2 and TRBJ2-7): GAGVSQSPSNKVTEKGKDVELRCDPISGHTALYWYRQSLGQGLEFLIYFQGNSAPDKSGLPSDRFSAERTGGSVSTLTIQRTQQEDSAVYLCASSISGGAYEQYFGPGTRLTVT.

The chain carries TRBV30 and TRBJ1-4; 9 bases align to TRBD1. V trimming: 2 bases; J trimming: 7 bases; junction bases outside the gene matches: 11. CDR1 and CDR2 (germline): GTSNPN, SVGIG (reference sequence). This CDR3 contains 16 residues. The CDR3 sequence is CAWSITPGTGLEKLFF. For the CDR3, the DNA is TGTGCCTGGAGTATTACTCCCGGGACAGGGCTTGAAAAACTGTTTTTT.

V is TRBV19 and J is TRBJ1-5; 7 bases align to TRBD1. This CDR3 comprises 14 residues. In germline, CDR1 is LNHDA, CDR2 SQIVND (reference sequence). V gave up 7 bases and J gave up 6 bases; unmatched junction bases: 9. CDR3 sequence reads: CASKTRDSVQPQHF. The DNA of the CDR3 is TGTGCCAGTAAGACCCGGGACAGTGTTCAGCCCCAGCATTTT.

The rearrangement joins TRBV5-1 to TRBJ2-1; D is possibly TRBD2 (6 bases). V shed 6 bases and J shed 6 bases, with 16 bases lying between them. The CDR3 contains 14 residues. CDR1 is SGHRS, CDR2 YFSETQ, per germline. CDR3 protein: CASTSGPGGNEQFF. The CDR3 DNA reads TGCGCCAGCACCTCCGGGCCCGGGGGCAATGAGCAGTTCTTC.

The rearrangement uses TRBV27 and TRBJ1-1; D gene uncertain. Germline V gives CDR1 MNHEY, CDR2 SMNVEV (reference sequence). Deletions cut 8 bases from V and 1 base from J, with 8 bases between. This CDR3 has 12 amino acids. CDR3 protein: CASAGRNTEAFF. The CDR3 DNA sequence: TGTGCCAGCGCGGGAAGGAACACTGAAGCTTTCTTT.

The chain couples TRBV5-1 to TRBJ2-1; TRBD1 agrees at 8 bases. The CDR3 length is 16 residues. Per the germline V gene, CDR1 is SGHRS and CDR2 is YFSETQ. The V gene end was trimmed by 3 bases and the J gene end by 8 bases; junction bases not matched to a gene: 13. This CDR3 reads CASSSQPGQVHHEQFF. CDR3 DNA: TGCGCCAGCAGCTCGCAGCCGGGACAGGTACATCATGAGCAGTTCTTC.

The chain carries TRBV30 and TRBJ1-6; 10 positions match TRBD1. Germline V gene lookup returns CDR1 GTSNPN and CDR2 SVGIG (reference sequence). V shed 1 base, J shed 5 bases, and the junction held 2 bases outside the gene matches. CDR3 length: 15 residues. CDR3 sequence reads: CAWSGDRGNNSPLHF. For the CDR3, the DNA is TGTGCCTGGAGTGGGGACAGGGGAAATAATTCACCCCTCCACTTT.

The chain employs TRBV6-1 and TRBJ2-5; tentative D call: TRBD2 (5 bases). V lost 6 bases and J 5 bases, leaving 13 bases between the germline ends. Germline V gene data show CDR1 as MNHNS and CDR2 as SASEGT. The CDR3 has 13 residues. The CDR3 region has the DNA TGTGCCAGCAGCAGACTATCGCAGGAGACCCAGTACTTC. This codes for CASSRLSQETQYF.

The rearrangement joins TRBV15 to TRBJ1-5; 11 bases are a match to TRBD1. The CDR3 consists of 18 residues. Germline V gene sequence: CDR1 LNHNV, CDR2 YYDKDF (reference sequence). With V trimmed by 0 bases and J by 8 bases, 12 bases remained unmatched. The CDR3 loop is CATSRDLVGQGAGEPQHF. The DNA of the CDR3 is TGTGCCACCAGCAGAGATCTCGTAGGACAGGGGGCTGGTGAGCCCCAGCATTTT.

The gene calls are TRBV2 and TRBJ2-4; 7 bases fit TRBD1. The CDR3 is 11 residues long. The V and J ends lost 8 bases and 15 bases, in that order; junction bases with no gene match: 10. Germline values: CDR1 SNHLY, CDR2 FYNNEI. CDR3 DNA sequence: TGTGCCAGCGGGAAAGGGGGCGTCAGGTACTTC. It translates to CASGKGGVRYF. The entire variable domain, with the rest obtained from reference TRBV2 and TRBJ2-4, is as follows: EPEVTQTPSHQVTQMGQEVILRCVPISNHLYFYWYRQILGQKVEFLVSFYNNEISEKSEIFDDQFSVERPDGSNFTLKIRSTKLEDSAMYFCASGKGGVRYFGAGTRLSVL.

The CDR3 reads CASSLDPQGLGNTEAFF. Written as DNA, the CDR3 is TGTGCCAGCAGCTTAGATCCCCAGGGGTTAGGGAACACTGAAGCTTTCTTT. The rearrangement uses TRBV7-3 and TRBJ1-1, with D possibly being TRBD1 (6 bases). This CDR3 has 17 residues. The germline V and J ends were trimmed by 2 bases and 1 base, with 17 bases remaining between them. The V gene's germline CDR1 is SGHTA and CDR2 FQGTGA.

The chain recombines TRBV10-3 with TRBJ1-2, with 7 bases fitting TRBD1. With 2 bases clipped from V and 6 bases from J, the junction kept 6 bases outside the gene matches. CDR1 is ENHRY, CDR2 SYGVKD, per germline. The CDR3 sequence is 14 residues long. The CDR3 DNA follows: TGTGCCATCAGTGAGGGAGGGGGCGCGCATGGCTACACCTTC. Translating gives CAISEGGGAHGYTF.

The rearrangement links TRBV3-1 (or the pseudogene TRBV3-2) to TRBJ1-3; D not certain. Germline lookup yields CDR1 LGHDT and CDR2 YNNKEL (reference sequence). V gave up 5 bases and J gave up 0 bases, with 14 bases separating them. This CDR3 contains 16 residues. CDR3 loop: CASSDSYSLSGNTIYF. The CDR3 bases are TGTGCCAGCAGCGATAGTTACAGTCTCTCTGGAAACACCATATATTTT.

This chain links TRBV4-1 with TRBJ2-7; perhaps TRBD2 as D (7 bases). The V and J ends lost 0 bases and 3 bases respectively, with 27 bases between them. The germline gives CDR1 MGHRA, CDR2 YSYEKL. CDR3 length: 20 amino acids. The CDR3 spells CASSQDQWEGKPGQLYEQYV. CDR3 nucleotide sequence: TGCGCCAGCAGCCAAGATCAATGGGAGGGCAAACCCGGACAGCTCTACGAGCAGTACGTC.

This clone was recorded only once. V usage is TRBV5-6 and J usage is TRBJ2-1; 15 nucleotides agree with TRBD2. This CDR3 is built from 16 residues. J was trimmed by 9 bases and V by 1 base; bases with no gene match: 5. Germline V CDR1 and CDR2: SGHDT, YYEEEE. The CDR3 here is CASSLRTSGGVSEQFF. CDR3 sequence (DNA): TGTGCCAGCAGCTTGAGGACTAGCGGGGGGGTTAGTGAGCAGTTCTTC.